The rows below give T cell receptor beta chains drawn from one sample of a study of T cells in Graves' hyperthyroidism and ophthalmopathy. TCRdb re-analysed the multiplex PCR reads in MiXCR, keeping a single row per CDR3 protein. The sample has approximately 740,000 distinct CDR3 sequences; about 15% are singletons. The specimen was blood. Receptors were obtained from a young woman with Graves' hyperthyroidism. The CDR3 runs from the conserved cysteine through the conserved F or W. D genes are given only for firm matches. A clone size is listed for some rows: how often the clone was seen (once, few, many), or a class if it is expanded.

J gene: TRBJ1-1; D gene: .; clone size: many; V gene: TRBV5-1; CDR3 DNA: TGCGCCAGCAGCCGGAGGTTCGAGAGTGAAGCTTTCTTT; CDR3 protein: CASSRRFESEAFF
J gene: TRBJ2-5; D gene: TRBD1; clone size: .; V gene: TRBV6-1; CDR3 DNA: TGTGCCAGCAGTGAGGGTTATTATACAGGGGGCGCAGAGACCCAGTACTTC; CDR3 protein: CASSEGYYTGGAETQYF
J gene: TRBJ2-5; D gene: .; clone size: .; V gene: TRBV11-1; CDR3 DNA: TGTGCCAGCAGCCCAATCACGACAGCTCAAGAGACCCAGTACTTC; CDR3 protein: CASSPITTAQETQYF
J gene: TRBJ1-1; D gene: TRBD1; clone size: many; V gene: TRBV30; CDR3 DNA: TGTGCCTGGAGTCGGACCCCCGGGACAGGGGTTGGTGAAGCTTTCTTT; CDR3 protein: CAWSRTPGTGVGEAFF
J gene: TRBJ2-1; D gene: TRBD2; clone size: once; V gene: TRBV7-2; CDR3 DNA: TGTGCCAGCAGCCCGTCTGGCGGGAGAACCTACAATGAGCAGTTCTTC; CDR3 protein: CASSPSGGRTYNEQFF
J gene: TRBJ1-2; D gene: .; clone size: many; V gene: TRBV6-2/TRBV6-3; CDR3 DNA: TGTGCCAGCAGTTACCCCGACAGCTATGGCTACACCTTC; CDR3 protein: CASSYPDSYGYTF
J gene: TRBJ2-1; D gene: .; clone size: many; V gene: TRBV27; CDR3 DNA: TGTGCCAGCAGTCCCGCGTGGGCCCCAAGGTCCTACAATGAGCAGTTCTTC; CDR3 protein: CASSPAWAPRSYNEQFF
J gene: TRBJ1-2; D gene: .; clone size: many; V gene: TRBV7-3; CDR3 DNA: TGTGCCAGCAGCTTAAGTCTAGCAGGGCTGTACTATGGCTACACCTTC; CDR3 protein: CASSLSLAGLYYGYTF
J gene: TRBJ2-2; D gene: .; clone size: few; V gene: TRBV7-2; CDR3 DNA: TGTGCCAGCAGCTTAGAGTACTTCGCGGCCTTATTCACCGGGGAGCTGTTTTTT; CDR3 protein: CASSLEYFAALFTGELFF
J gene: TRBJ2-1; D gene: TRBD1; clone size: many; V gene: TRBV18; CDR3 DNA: TGTGCCAGCTCACCCAGACCGGGACAGGGTGAGCAGTTCTTC; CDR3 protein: CASSPRPGQGEQFF
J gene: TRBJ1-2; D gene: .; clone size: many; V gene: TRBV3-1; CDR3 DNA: TGTGCCAGCAGCCAAGAGGGAATTGTTAACTATGGCTACACCTTC; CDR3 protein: CASSQEGIVNYGYTF